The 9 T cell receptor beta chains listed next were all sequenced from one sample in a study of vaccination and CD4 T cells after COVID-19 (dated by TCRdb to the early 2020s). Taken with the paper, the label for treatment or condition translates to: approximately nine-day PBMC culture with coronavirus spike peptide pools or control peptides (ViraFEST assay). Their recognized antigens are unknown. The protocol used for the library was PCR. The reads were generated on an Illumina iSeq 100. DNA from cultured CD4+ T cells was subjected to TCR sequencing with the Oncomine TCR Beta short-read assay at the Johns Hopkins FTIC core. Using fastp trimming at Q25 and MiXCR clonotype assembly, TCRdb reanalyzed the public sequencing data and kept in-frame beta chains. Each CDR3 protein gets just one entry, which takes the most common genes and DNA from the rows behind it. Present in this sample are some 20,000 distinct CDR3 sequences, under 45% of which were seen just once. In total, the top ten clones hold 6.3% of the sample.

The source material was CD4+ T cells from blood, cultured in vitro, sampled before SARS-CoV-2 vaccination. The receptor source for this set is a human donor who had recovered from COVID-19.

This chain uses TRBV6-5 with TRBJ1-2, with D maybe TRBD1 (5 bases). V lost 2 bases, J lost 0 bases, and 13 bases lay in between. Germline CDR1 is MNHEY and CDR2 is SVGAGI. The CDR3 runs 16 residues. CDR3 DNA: TGTGCCAGCAGTTACGGGACGGAGTTAGCTAACTATGGCTACACCTTC. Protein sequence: CASSYGTELANYGYTF.

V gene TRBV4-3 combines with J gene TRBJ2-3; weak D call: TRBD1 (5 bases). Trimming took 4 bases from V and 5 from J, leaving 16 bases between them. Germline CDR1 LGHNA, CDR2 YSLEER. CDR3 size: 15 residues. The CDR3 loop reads CASSPGQPRIDTQYF. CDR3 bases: TGCGCCAGCAGCCCTGGACAACCACGGATAGATACGCAGTATTTT.

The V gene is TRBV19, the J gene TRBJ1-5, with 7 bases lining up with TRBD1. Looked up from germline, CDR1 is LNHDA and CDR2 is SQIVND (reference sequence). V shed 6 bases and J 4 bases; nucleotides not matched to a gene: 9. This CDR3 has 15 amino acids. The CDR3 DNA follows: TGTGCCAGTAGAACCACCGGGACAGCTAATCAGCCCCAGCATTTT. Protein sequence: CASRTTGTANQPQHF.

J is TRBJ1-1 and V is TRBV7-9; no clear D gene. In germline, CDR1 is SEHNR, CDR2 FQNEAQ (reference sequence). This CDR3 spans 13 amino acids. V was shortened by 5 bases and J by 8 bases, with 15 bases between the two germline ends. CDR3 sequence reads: CASSRIVSVEAFF. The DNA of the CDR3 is TGTGCCAGCAGCCGCATCGTCAGTGTCGAAGCTTTCTTT.

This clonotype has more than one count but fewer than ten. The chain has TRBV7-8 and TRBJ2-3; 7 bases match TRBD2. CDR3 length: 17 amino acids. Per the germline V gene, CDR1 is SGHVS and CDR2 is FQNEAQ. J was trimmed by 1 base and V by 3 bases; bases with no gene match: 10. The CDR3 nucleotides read TGTGCCAGCAGCTTCCTATCTAGCGGTCTCGGCACAGATACGCAGTATTTT. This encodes CASSFLSSGLGTDTQYF.

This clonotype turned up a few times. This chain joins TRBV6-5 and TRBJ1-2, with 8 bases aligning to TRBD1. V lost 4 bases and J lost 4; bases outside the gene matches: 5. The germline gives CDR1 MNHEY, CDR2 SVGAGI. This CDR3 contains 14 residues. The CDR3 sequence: CASSSNDRGYGYTF. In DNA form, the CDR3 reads TGTGCCAGCAGTTCCAATGACAGGGGCTATGGCTACACCTTC.

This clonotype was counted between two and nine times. DNA of the CDR3: TGCAGTGCTAGTGTTGGCACGAACACTGAAGCTTTCTTT. This gives the protein CSASVGTNTEAFF. V is TRBV20-1 and J is TRBJ1-1; D call uncertain. The CDR3 has 13 residues. Trimming left V 3 bases short and J 1 base short, with 9 bases between. Germline lookup yields CDR1 DFQATT and CDR2 SNEGSKA (reference sequence).

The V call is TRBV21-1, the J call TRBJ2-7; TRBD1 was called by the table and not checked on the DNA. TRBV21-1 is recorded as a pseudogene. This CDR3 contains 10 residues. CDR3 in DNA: TGTGCCAGAGGGGACAGCACGCCGTACTTC. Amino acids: CARGDSTPYF.

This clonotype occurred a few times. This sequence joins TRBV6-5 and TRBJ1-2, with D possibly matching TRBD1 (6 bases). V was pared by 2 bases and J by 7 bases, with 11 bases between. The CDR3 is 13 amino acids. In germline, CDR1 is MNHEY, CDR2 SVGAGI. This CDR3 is CASSYAGVGGYTF. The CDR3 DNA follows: TGTGCCAGCAGTTACGCAGGGGTTGGTGGCTACACCTTC.